The 8 T cell receptor beta chains presented below share a single source sample, sequenced in a study of Ad26.COV2.S vaccination and SARS-CoV-2 variants. Libraries were prepared by immunoSEQ multiplex PCR; TCRdb keeps only in-frame clonotypes and omits some of them. The data hold under 150,000 clones, with 75% to 90% observed a single time. The sequenced sample was peripheral blood, obtained after recovery from COVID-19. All receptors come from a human donor who had recovered from COVID-19.

The chain joins TRBV19 to TRBJ2-5, with 10 bases matching TRBD2. There are 15 residues in the CDR3. Germline V gene sequence: CDR1 LNHDA, CDR2 SQIVND (reference sequence). Trimming cost V 3 bases and J 4 bases; bases outside gene matches: 5. The CDR3 protein is CASSILAGEAETQYF. In DNA, the CDR3 is TGTGCCAGTAGTATCCTAGCGGGGGAGGCAGAGACCCAGTACTTC.

CDR3 DNA: TGCGCCAGCAGTGATAGGGAAGTGAGGGGCTACACCTTC. It specifies CASSDREVRGYTF. V and J are TRBV10-1 and TRBJ1-2, with D unresolved. CDR1 is WNHNN and CDR2 is SYGVQD in the germline V gene (reference sequence). CDR3 size: 13 residues. V shed 3 bases and J shed 8 bases, with 13 bases lying between them.

This sequence joins TRBV7-2 and TRBJ1-4; 7 bases agree with TRBD1. CDR1 is SGHTA, CDR2 FQGNSA, per germline. This CDR3 is built from 15 residues. With V trimmed by 5 bases and J by 5 bases, 8 bases remained unmatched. The CDR3 coding sequence is TGTGCCAGCAGCAGAGGGACAGCCTACAATGAAAAACTGTTTTTT. It is translated as CASSRGTAYNEKLFF. Filled out from reference TRBV7-2 and TRBJ1-4, the complete variable domain reads GAGVSQSPSNKVTEKGKDVELRCDPISGHTALYWYRQSLGQGLEFLIYFQGNSAPDKSGLPSDRFSAERTGGSVSTLTIQRTQQEDSAVYLCASSRGTAYNEKLFFGSGTQLSVL.

The CDR3 is CASSENSQETQYF. DNA for the CDR3: TGTGCCAGCAGTGAAAACAGCCAAGAGACCCAGTACTTC. The gene calls are TRBV2 and TRBJ2-5; D is ambiguous. The V end lost 2 bases, the J end lost 1 base, and 5 bases lay between the germline ends. The CDR3 spans 13 residues. Germline V gives CDR1 SNHLY, CDR2 FYNNEI.

The chain has TRBV19 and TRBJ2-7; D is unresolved. Germline V CDR1 and CDR2: LNHDA, SQIVND (reference sequence). The CDR3 is 13 amino acids. Trimming removed 3 bases from V and 5 bases from J, with 11 bases in between. The CDR3 loop reads CASSIGVRDEQYF. DNA for the CDR3: TGTGCCAGTAGTATTGGAGTAAGGGACGAGCAGTACTTC.

The chain combines TRBV28 with TRBJ1-2; unclear D gene. V was trimmed by 10 bases and J by 4 bases, leaving 16 bases between them. This CDR3 comprises 13 residues. Germline-derived CDR1 and CDR2 are MDHEN and SYDVKM. CDR3 sequence (DNA): TGTGCCACCCCTTCCCGAGTAGGCTATGGCTACACCTTC. Protein product: CATPSRVGYGYTF.

This chain links TRBV2 with TRBJ1-6, with no clear D. CDR3 size: 13 residues. The V end was cut by 7 bases, the J end by 10 bases, with 14 bases between. Germline V gene lookup returns CDR1 SNHLY and CDR2 FYNNEI. CDR3 DNA: TGTGCCAGCACCCTTTCGGAGAACTCACCCCTCCACTTT. Amino acid sequence: CASTLSENSPLHF.

The gene calls are TRBV6-2 or TRBV6-3 and TRBJ2-5; D remains unclear. Trimming removed 0 bases from V and 5 bases from J, with 10 bases in between. The germline V gene encodes CDR1 MNHEY and CDR2 SVGEGT. This CDR3 contains 14 residues. Here the CDR3 reads CASSYSFGSETQYF. The CDR3 bases are TGTGCCAGCAGTTACTCGTTCGGGTCCGAGACCCAGTACTTC.